What follows are 8 T cell receptor beta chains derived from one specimen sequenced in a study of T cell clonotyping in hematopoietic cell transplantation. Profiled with immunoSEQ multiplex PCR; TCRdb holds only in-frame clones, not every one. The data hold approximately 16,000 clones, with roughly 93% observed a single time. Regarding time point: recipient sample about 28 days before transplant, after cytoreduction. The sequenced sample was peripheral blood mononuclear cells, obtained before stem cell transplant. Every receptor here comes from a young man with biphenotypic leukemia. Some clones in this sample may be carry-over from other donors' samples.

A single count supports this clone. The chain joins TRBV6-6 to TRBJ1-2; TRBD1 aligns across 7 bases. Germline V lookup: CDR1 MNHNY, CDR2 SVGAGI (reference sequence). J lost 4 bases, V lost 6 bases, and 8 bases had no gene match. The CDR3 has 14 residues. This CDR3 is CASSPQGGVYGYTF. The CDR3 DNA sequence: TGTGCCAGCAGCCCTCAGGGGGGGGTCTATGGCTACACCTTC.

The chain couples TRBV2 to TRBJ2-7; no clear D gene. Trimming shortened V by 6 bases and J by 2 bases, and 5 bases separated the two germline ends. CDR3 length: 11 amino acids. Germline loops: CDR1 SNHLY, CDR2 FYNNEI. The CDR3: CASSHPYEQYF. CDR3 bases: TGTGCCAGCAGCCATCCCTACGAGCAGTACTTC.

This chain links TRBV12-5 with TRBJ1-2, with D perhaps matching TRBD1 (5 bases). Trimming pared 0 bases from V and 8 bases from J, leaving 28 bases between. Germline CDR1 and CDR2: LGHNT and FRNRAP. CDR3 length equals 19 residues. CDR3 DNA: TGTGCTAGTGGTTTGGTACTTTCCAGGGACGAACCCGAGTTATGGGGCTACACCTTC. Translated: CASGLVLSRDEPELWGYTF.

The chain is built from TRBV4-1 and TRBJ2-7; D is perhaps TRBD1 (6 bases). With 1 base removed from V and 0 bases from J, the gap between germline ends came to 13 bases. Germline CDR1 reads MGHRA; CDR2 reads YSYEKL. The CDR3 extends over 16 amino acids. CDR3 DNA sequence: TGCGCCAGCAGCCAAGTCTCAGGACAGCCCTCCTACGAGCAGTACTTC. This sequence encodes CASSQVSGQPSYEQYF.

The rearrangement links TRBV19 to TRBJ2-1; weak D call: TRBD1 (6 bases). The ends were cut back, 6 bases at V and 9 bases at J, with 12 bases in the middle. Germline values: CDR1 LNHDA, CDR2 SQIVND (reference sequence). The CDR3 has 12 residues. The CDR3 region has the DNA TGTGCCAGTAGCGTGGGGGCGGGTGAGCAGTTCTTC. Translation gives CASSVGAGEQFF.

The chain employs TRBV29-1 and TRBJ1-3; a possible D gene is TRBD1 (6 bases). Trimming pared 4 bases from V and 0 bases from J, leaving 10 bases between. Germline CDR1 is SQVTM and CDR2 is ANQGSEA. The CDR3 has 14 residues. CDR3 coding DNA: TGCAGCGTTGGGGACATTTTCTCTGGAAACACCATATATTTT. This translates into CSVGDIFSGNTIYF.

This rearrangement joins TRBV6-6 to TRBJ1-2; D gene ambiguous. Germline V gives CDR1 MNHNY, CDR2 SVGAGI (reference sequence). CDR3 size: 15 residues. V was trimmed by 7 bases and J by 0 bases, leaving 15 bases between them. CDR3 DNA sequence: TGTGCCAGCAATCCCCTCAGTGGGCCTAACTATGGCTACACCTTC. It yields the protein CASNPLSGPNYGYTF.

This chain connects TRBV30 to TRBJ2-2, with D possibly called TRBD1 or TRBD2 (5 bases each). The germline V gene encodes CDR1 GTSNPN and CDR2 SVGIG (reference sequence). Trimming cost V 5 bases and J 2 bases, with 9 bases left between them. CDR3 length: 13 amino acids. This CDR3 reads CAWEGLNTGELFF. The CDR3 bases are TGTGCCTGGGAGGGGCTAAACACCGGGGAGCTGTTTTTT.